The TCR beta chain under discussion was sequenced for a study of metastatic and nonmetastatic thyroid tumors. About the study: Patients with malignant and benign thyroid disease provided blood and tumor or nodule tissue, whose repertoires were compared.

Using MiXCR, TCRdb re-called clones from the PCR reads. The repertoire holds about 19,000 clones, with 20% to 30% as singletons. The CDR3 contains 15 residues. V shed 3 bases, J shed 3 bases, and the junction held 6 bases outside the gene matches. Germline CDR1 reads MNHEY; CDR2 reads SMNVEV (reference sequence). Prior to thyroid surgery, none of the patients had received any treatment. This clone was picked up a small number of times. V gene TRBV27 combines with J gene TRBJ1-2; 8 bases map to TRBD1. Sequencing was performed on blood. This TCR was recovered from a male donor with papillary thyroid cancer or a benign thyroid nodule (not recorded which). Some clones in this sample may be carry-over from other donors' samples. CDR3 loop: CASSFGDRGDYGYTF. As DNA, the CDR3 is TGTGCCAGCAGTTTTGGTGACAGGGGTGACTATGGCTACACCTTC.